This T cell receptor (beta chain) derives from a study of blood T cell repertoires in COVID-19 (dated by TCRdb to 2018 to 2021). About the full investigation: Samples covering the acute and convalescent phases of COVID-19 were provided by collaborators in the United States, Italy and Spain. The dataset comprised deeply sampled blood TCRbeta repertoires from subjects exposed to, actively infected with, or recovered from COVID-19. HLA class I and class II types, where available, came from metadata supplied by the sample provider rather than from assay-based typing. The sample metadata nearly always contained a de-identified subject ID, COVID-19 status, age in years and sex. Samples were obtained from the ongoing ImmuneRACE study (first 160 participants) and from some 1,200 subjects provided by 6 global collaborators. The material from the prospective study consisted of cDNA or gDNA derived from T cells, B-cell-depleted T cells, or PBMCs. A freely available public database, intended as a resource for researchers studying the immune response to SARS-CoV-2, is where the repertoires were released. Broad study findings and their caveats: The amount of clinical and demographic metadata varied by source and participant and was provided uncurated.

In the prospective study, participants were roughly 18 to 90 years old, resided in about two dozen geographic areas of the United States, and were enrolled through a virtual design. In the prospective study, participants were assigned to cohorts based on the clinical history participants reported in a screening survey and a study questionnaire. ImmuneRACE Cohort 3 recovered participants were defined by two consecutive negative NP/OP PCR tests, healthcare professional clearance, or symptom resolution. Mobile phlebotomists in the prospective study collected whole blood, serum and a nasopharyngeal or oropharyngeal swab from every participant. Additional blood draws and questionnaires over an approximately two-month period could optionally be provided by prospective study participants. Prospective study blood samples were shipped either frozen or at room temperature before DNA extraction. As for this clone: Its antigen has not been determined. Base qualities are not recorded, but no much larger clone differs from it by a single base.

Trimming costs V 3 bases and J 2 bases, and their ends lie 14 bases apart. The CDR3, cysteine through phenylalanine, is 15 amino acids long. The DNA shown is the 45-base CDR3, in frame from base 1. CDR1 and CDR2 (MDHEN, SYDVKM) derive from the germline V gene. TCRbeta CDR3 regions were amplified from genomic DNA by means of the immunoSEQ Assay, a bias-controlled multiplex PCR. The source study handled its data this way. The number of nucleated cells in each sample was estimated by amplification of reference gene primers within the assay. To quantify the absolute abundance of each unique TCRbeta CDR3 rearrangement, sequence reads were collapsed and filtered. For each sample, productive Simpson clonality was calculated as the square root of Simpson's diversity index over productive rearrangements. TCRdb retrieved this table from immuneACCESS and kept in-frame rearrangements only. Not all clones are present; in checked studies, unresolved V genes account for under half, and no reason is known for the remainder. V, J and clone size derive from that table, while D and trimming were established from the DNA sequence. The sample includes roughly 150,000 clones, with about nine tenths observed a single time. Under 4.5% of the sample goes to the ten largest clones.

The source is a man in his fifties or sixties who had recovered from COVID-19. The chain uses TRBV28 and TRBJ2-7; TRBD1 could be the D gene, as 5 bases match. Sequenced input: PBMCs or T cells enriched from blood (not recorded which). The DNA sequence is TGTGCCAGCAGTTTCGGTCAGGGTAGCACCTACGAGCAGTACTTC. Its translation is CASSFGQGSTYEQYF.